The TCR beta chain under discussion was sequenced for a study of cytomegalovirus exposure and HLA in healthy donors. Study background: Unique TCRs from HLA-typed donors, 65 million to 85 million of them, were held in an early data release.

The primer mix had 60 Vbeta and 13 Jbeta primers. The method was immunoSEQ multiplex PCR; TCRdb's version includes in-frame clones alone and lacks a portion of them. In total, the table holds tens of thousands of clones. Sequenced sample: PBMCs. This receptor was obtained from a woman aged 25 to 45 in good health and CMV-seronegative.

CDR3 sequence (DNA): TGTGCCTGGAGTGTAGCAGGGGGCATCGAAGCTTTCTTT. Translating it yields CAWSVAGGIEAFF. The gene calls are TRBV30 and TRBJ1-1; the match to TRBD1 covers 8 bases. Germline loops: CDR1 GTSNPN, CDR2 SVGIG (reference sequence). J was trimmed by 8 bases and V by 0 bases; bases with no gene match: 5. This CDR3 is built from 13 residues.